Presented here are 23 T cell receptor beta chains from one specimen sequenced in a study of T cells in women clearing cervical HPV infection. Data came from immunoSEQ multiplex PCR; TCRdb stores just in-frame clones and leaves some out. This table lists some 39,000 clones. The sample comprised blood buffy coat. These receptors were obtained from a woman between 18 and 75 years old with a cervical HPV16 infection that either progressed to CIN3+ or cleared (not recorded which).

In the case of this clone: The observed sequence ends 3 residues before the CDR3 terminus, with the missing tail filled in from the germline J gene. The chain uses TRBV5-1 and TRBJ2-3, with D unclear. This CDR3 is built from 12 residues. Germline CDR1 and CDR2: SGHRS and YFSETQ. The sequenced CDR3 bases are TGCGCCAGCAGCTTGGTTGCGGATGCG. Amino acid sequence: CASSLVADA. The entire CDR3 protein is CASSLVADAQYF. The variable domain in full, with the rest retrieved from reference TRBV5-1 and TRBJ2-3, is KAGVTQTPRYLIKTRGQQVTLSCSPISGHRSVSWYQQTPGQGLQFLFEYFSETQRNKGNFPGRFSGRQFSNSRSEMNVSTLELGDSALYLCASSLVADAQYFGPGTRLTVL.

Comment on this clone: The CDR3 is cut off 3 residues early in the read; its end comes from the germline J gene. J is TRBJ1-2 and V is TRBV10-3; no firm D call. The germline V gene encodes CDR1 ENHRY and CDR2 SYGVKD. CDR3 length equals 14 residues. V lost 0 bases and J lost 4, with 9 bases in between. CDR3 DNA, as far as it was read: TGTGCCATCAGTGAGTCGATGAGCGTCTATGGC. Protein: CAISESMSVYG. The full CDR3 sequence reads CAISESMSVYGYTF.

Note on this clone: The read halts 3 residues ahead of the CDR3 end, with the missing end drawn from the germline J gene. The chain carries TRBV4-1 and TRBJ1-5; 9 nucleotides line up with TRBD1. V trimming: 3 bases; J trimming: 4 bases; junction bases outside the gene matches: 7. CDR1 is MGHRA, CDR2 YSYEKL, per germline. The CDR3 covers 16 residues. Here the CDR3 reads CASSHVGQGTNQPQHF. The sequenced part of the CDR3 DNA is TGCGCCAGCAGCCACGTCGGACAGGGGACAAATCAGCCC.

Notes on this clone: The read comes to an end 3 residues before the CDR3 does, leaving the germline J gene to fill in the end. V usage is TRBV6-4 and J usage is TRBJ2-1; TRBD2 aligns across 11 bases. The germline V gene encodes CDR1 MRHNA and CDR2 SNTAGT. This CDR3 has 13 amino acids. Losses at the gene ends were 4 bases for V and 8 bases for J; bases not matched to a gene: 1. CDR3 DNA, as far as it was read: TGTGCCAGCAGTGCACTAGCGGGGGATGAG. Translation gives CASSALAGDE. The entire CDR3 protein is CASSALAGDEQFF.

The sequenced CDR3 bases are TGTGCCAGTAGTATAGGTGCGGGGACCGGGGAG. It yields the protein CASSIGAGTGE. The complete CDR3 protein is CASSIGAGTGELFF. The rearrangement links TRBV19 to TRBJ2-2; D perhaps matches TRBD2 (6 bases). Coverage ceases 3 residues before the CDR3 finishes, and the germline J gene fills in the end. CDR3 length: 14 amino acids. With 1 base removed from V and 5 bases from J, the gap between germline ends came to 8 bases. Germline V gene lookup returns CDR1 LNHDA and CDR2 SQIVND (reference sequence).

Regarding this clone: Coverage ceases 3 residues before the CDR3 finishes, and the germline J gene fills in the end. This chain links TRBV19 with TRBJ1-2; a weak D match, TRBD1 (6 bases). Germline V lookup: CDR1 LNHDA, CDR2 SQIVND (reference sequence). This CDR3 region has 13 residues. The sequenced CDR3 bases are TGTGCCAGCGCCGGGACAAAGTACAATGAC. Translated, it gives CASAGTKYND. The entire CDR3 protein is CASAGTKYNDYTF.

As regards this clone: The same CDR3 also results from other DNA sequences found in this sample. CDR3 DNA (partial): TGCAGTGCTAGAGATCCAGGTTTAGACCAGCCC. This sequence encodes CSARDPGLDQP. The whole CDR3 protein is CSARDPGLDQPQHF. This chain links TRBV20-1 with TRBJ1-5; D uncertain. The read ends 3 residues shy of where the CDR3 ends; the end is completed using the germline J gene. Trimming pared 0 bases from V and 7 bases from J, leaving 13 bases between. Germline V gene sequence: CDR1 DFQATT, CDR2 SNEGSKA (reference sequence). This CDR3 has 14 amino acids.

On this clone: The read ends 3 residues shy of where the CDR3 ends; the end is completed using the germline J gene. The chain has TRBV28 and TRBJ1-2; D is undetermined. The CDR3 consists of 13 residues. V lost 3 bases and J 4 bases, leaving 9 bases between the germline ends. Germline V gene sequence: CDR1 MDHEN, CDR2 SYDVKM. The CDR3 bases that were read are TGTGCCAGCAGTTTGGACTCCTTCTATGGC. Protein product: CASSLDSFYG. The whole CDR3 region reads CASSLDSFYGYTF.

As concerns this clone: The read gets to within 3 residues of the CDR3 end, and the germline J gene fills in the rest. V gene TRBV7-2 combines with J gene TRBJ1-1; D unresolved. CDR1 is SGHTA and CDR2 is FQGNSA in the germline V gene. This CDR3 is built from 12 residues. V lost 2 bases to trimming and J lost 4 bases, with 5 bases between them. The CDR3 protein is CASSLRATEAFF. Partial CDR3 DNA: TGTGCCAGCAGCTTAAGGGCCACTGAA.

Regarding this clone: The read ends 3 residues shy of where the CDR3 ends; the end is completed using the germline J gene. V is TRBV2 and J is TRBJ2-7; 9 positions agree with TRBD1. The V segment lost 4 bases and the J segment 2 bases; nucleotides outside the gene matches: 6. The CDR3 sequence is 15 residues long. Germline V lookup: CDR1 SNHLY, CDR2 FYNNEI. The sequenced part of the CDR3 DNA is TGTGCCAGCAGTGTAGGGGGACAGGGTACCTACGAG. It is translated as CASSVGGQGTYE. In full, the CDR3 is CASSVGGQGTYEQYF. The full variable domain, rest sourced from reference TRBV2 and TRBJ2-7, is EPEVTQTPSHQVTQMGQEVILRCVPISNHLYFYWYRQILGQKVEFLVSFYNNEISEKSEIFDDQFSVERPDGSNFTLKIRSTKLEDSAMYFCASSVGGQGTYEQYFGPGTRLTVT.

The CDR3 sequence: CSARDRQGNNEKLFF. Partial CDR3 DNA: TGCAGTGCTAGAGATCGACAGGGTAATAATGAAAAG. The chain employs TRBV20-1 and TRBJ2-2; 7 bases match TRBD1. The read ends 3 residues early relative to the CDR3; the germline J gene fills the gap. The CDR3 loop spans 15 amino acids. The germline gives CDR1 DFQATT, CDR2 SNEGSKA (reference sequence).

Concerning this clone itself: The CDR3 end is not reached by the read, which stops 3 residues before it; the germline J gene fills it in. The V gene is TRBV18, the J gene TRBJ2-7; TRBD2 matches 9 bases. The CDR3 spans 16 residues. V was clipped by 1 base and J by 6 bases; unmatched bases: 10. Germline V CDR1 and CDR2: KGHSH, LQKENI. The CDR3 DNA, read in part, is TGTGCCAGCTCACCACTTAAAGCTAGCGGGGACACCGAG. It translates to CASSPLKASGDTE. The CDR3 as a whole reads CASSPLKASGDTEQYF.

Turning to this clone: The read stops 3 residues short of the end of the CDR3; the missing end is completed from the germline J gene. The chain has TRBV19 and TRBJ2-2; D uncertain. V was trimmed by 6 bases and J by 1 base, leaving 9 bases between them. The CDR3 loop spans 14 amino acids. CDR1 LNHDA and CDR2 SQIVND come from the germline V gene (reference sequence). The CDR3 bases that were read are TGTGCCAGTAGCCCTGAGGTGAACACCGGGGAG. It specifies CASSPEVNTGE. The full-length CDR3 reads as CASSPEVNTGELFF.

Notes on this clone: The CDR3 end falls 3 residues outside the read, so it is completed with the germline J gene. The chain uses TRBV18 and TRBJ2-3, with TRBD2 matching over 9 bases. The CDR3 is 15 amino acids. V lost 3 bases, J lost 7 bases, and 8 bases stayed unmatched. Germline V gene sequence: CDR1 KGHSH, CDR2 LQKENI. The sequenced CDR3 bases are TGTGCCAGCTCACCCCCTAGCGGGGTTATCCATACG. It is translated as CASSPPSGVIHT. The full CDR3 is CASSPPSGVIHTQYF.

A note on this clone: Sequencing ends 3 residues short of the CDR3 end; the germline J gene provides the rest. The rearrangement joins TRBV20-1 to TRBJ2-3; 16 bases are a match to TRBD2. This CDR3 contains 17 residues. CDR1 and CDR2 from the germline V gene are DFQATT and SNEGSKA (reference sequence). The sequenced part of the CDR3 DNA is TGCAGTGCTAGTGGGACTAGCGGGGGGGCCGTAGTGGAGACG. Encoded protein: CSASGTSGGAVVET. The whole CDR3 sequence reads CSASGTSGGAVVETQYF.

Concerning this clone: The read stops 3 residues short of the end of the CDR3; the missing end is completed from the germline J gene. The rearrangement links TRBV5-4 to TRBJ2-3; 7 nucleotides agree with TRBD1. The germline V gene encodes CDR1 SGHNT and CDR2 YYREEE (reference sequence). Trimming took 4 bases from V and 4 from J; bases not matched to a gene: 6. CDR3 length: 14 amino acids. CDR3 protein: CASSQGTAADTQYF. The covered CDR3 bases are TGTGCCAGCAGCCAAGGGACAGCCGCAGATACG.

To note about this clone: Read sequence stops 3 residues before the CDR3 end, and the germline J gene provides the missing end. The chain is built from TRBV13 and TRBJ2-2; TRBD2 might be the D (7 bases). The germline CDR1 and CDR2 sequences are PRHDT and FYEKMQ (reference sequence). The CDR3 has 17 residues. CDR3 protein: CASSPQQGKGGANVLFF. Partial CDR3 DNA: TGTGCCAGCAGCCCTCAACAGGGAAAGGGGGGGGCCAACGTG. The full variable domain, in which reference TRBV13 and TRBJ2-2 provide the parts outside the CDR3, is AAGVIQSPRHLIKEKRETATLKCYPIPRHDTVYWYQQGPGQDPQFLISFYEKMQSDKGSIPDRFSAQQFSDYHSELNMSSLELGDSALYFCASSPQQGKGGANVLFFGEGSRLTVL.

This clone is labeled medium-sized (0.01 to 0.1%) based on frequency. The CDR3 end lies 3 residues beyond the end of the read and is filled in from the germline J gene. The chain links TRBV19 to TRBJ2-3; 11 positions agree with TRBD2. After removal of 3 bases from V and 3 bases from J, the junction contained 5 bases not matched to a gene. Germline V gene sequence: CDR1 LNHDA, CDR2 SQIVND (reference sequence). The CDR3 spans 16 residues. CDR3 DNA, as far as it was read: TGTGCCAGTAGTATCCTAGCGGGGGGATCTACAGATACG. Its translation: CASSILAGGSTDT. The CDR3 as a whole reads CASSILAGGSTDTQYF.

CDR3 sequence: CASSSQGGGNQPQYF. The sequenced CDR3 bases are TGTGCCAGCAGCTCCCAGGGAGGGGGCAATCAGCCG. The chain joins TRBV5-5 to TRBJ2-3, with D tentatively TRBD1 or TRBD2 (7 bases each). The sequenced fragment ends 3 residues before the CDR3 boundary, so the rest is inferred from the germline J gene. This CDR3 spans 15 amino acids. CDR1 and CDR2 (germline): SGHKS, YYEKEE (reference sequence).

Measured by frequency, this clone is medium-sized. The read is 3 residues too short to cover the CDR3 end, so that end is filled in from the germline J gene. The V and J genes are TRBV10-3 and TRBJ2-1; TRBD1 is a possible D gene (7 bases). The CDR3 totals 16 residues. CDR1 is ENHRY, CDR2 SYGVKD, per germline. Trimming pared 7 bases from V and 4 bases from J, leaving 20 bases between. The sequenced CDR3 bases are TGTGCCATCACCTGGGGGGTGGGACAGATATACAATGAG. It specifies CAITWGVGQIYNE. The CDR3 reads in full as CAITWGVGQIYNEQFF.

The CDR3: CASSDGGNAYNEQFF. The CDR3 DNA, read in part, is TGTGCCAGCAGTGATGGGGGCAATGCCTACAATGAG. The chain carries TRBV7-2 and TRBJ2-1; TRBD1 might be the D (6 bases). The CDR3 end is not reached by the read, which stops 3 residues before it; the germline J gene fills it in. The CDR3 sequence is 15 residues long. From germline, CDR1 is SGHTA and CDR2 FQGNSA. V lost 6 bases, J lost 2 bases, and 14 bases lay in between.

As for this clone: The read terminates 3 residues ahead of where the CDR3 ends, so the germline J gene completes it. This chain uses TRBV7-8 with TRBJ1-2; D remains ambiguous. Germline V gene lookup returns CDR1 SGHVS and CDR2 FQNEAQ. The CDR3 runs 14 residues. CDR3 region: CASSLVRSPYDYTF. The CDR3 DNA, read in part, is TGTGCCAGCAGCTTAGTACGGTCTCCCTACGAC.

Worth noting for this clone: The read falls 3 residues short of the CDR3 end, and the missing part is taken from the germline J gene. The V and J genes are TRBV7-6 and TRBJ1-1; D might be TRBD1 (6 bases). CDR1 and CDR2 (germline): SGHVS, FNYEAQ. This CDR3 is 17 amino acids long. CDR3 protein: CASSSIEGQWVGGEAFF. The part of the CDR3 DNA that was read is TGTGCCAGCAGCTCGATTGAAGGACAGTGGGTGGGTGGAGAA.